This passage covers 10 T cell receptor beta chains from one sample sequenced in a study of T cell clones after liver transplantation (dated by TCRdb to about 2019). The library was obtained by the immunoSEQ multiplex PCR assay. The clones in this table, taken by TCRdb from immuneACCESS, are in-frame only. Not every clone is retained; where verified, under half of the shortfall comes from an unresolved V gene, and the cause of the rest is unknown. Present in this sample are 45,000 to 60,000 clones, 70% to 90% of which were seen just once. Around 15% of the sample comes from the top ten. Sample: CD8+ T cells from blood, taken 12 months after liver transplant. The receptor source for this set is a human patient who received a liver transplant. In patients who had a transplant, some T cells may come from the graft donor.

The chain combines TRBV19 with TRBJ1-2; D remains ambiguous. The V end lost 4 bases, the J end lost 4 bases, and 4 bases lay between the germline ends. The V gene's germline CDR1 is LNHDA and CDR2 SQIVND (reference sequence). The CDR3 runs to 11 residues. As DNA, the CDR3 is TGTGCCAGTAGTACCGGCTATGGCTACACCTTC. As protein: CASSTGYGYTF. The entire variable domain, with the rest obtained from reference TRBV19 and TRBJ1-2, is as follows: DGGITQSPKYLFRKEGQNVTLSCEQNLNHDAMYWYRQDPGQGLRLIYYSQIVNDFQKGDIAEGYSVSREKKESFPLTVTSAQKNPTAFYLCASSTGYGYTFGSGTRLTVV.

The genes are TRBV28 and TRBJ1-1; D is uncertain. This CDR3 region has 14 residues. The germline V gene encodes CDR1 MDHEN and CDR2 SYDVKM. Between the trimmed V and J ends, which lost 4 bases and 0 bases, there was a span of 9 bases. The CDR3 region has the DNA TGTGCCAGCAGTTCGGACTGGTTGAACACTGAAGCTTTCTTT. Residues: CASSSDWLNTEAFF.

The CDR3 loop reads CASSQDMGLTLDTDTQYF. CDR3 nucleotide sequence: TGCGCCAGCAGCCAAGATATGGGACTAACTTTAGACACGGATACGCAGTATTTT. This chain connects TRBV4-3 to TRBJ2-3; 7 bases are a match to TRBD2. V was pared by 0 bases and J by 6 bases, with 15 bases of the junction left unmatched. Germline V gene data show CDR1 as LGHNA and CDR2 as YSLEER. CDR3 length: 18 residues.

The CDR3 bases are TGTGCCAGCAGCCCCCAGGACGCGAACACTGAAGCTTTCTTT. This gives the protein CASSPQDANTEAFF. The chain joins TRBV7-9 to TRBJ1-1; D unclear. Between the trimmed V and J ends, which lost 5 bases and 1 base, there was a span of 11 bases. CDR3 length: 14 residues. The germline gives CDR1 SEHNR, CDR2 FQNEAQ (reference sequence).

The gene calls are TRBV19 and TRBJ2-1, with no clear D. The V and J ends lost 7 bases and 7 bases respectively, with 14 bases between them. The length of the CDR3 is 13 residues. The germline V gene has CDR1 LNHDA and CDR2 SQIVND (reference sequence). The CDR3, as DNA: TGTGCCAGTACCTCCGGTCTGGTGAATGAGCAGTTCTTC. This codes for CASTSGLVNEQFF.

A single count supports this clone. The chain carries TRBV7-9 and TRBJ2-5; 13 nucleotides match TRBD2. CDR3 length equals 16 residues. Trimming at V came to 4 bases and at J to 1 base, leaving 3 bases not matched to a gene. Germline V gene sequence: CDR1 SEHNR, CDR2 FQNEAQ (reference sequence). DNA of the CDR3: TGTGCCAGCAGCTCAACTAGCGGGAGGGCCCAAGAGACCCAGTACTTC. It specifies CASSSTSGRAQETQYF.

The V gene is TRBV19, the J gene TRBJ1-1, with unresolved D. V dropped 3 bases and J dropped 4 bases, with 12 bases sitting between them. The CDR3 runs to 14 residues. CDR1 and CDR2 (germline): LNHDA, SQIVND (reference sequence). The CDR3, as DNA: TGTGCCAGTAGTATCGGGTGGGCCTCCACTGAAGCTTTCTTT. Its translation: CASSIGWASTEAFF.

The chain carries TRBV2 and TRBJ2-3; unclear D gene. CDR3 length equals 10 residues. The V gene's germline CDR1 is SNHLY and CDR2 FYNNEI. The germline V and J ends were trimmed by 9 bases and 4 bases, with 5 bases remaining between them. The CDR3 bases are TGTGCCAGGGCAGCAGATACGCAGTATTTT. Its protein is CARAADTQYF.

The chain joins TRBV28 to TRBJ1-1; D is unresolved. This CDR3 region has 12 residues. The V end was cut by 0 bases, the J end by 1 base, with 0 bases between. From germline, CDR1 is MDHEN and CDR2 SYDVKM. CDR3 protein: CASSLWNTEAFF. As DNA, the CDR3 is TGTGCCAGCAGTTTATGGAACACTGAAGCTTTCTTT.

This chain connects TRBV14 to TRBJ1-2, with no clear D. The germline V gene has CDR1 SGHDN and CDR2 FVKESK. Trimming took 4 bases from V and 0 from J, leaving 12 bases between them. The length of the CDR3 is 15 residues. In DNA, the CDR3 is TGTGCCAGCAGCCCTTGGACGGGAGCTAACTATGGCTACACCTTC. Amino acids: CASSPWTGANYGYTF.